This is a list of T cell receptor beta chains from one sample in a study of cytomegalovirus exposure and HLA in healthy donors. Here immunoSEQ multiplex PCR was the method, and the copy in TCRdb shows in-frame clones only, minus some. Of 100,000 to 150,000 clones detected, about three quarters appear once; the ten largest clones hold approximately 2%. Specimen: PBMCs. Receptors originate from a man aged 50 to 60 in good health and CMV-seronegative. The CDR3 runs from the conserved cysteine through the conserved F or W. A D gene is named only where the DNA matches it firmly. Only part of the rows carry a size: once, few, many, or a class if the clone is expanded.

J | D | size | length | V | CDR3 | DNA
TRBJ1-1 | - | - | 13 | TRBV7-9 | CASSQTGGTEAFF | TGTGCCAGCAGCCAAACGGGGGGAACTGAAGCTTTCTTT
TRBJ2-3 | TRBD1 | - | 14 | TRBV19 | CASSITGGTDTQYF | TGTGCCAGTAGCATAACAGGGGGCACAGATACGCAGTATTTT
TRBJ1-1 | TRBD1 | - | 15 | TRBV5-1 | CASSLTRGLNTEAFF | TGCGCCAGCAGCTTGACCAGGGGGTTGAACACTGAAGCTTTCTTT
TRBJ2-1 | TRBD2 | - | 14 | TRBV15 | CATSPVGGVSEQFF | TGTGCCACCTCCCCCGTGGGAGGGGTGAGTGAGCAGTTCTTC
TRBJ2-5 | - | once | 14 | TRBV10-3 | CAIGPGALGETQYF | TGTGCCATCGGCCCGGGAGCTCTCGGGGAGACCCAGTACTTC
TRBJ1-5 | - | - | 14 | TRBV15 | CATSRGAGEQPQHF | TGTGCCACCAGCAGAGGGGCAGGGGAACAGCCCCAGCATTTT
TRBJ1-3 | - | - | 12 | TRBV10-3 | CAISTQRNTIYF | TGTGCCATCAGTACCCAGAGAAACACCATATATTTT
TRBJ2-1 | - | - | 16 | TRBV5-1 | CASSLATGVSYNEQFF | TGCGCCAGCAGCTTGGCCACAGGAGTATCCTACAATGAGCAGTTCTTC
TRBJ2-1 | - | - | 13 | TRBV28 | CASSENSDNEQFF | TGTGCCAGCAGTGAAAACAGTGACAATGAGCAGTTCTTC
TRBJ1-5 | - | - | 13 | TRBV6-6 | CASSYTGNQPQHF | TGTGCCAGCAGTTACACAGGCAATCAGCCCCAGCATTTT
TRBJ1-1 | - | once | 15 | TRBV5-1 | CASSLGGGANTEAFF | TGCGCCAGCAGCTTGGGTGGGGGGGCGAACACTGAAGCTTTCTTT
TRBJ2-7 | - | - | 15 | TRBV7-2 | CASTRVVDSSYEQYF | TGTGCCAGCACCCGGGTGGTCGATTCCTCCTACGAGCAGTACTTC
TRBJ2-5 | TRBD1 | - | 15 | TRBV25-1 | CASSLGQGGGETQYF | TGTGCCAGCAGTTTGGGACAGGGTGGAGGAGAGACCCAGTACTTC
TRBJ1-6 | - | - | 13 | TRBV10-3 | CAISEQVDSPLHF | TGTGCCATCAGTGAACAGGTTGATTCACCCCTCCACTTT
TRBJ2-5 | TRBD2 | - | 18 | TRBV9 | CASSYSGGANTPPETQYF | TGTGCCAGCAGCTATAGCGGGGGGGCCAACACTCCGCCAGAGACCCAGTACTTC
TRBJ2-1 | - | - | 13 | TRBV5-1 | CASSFQGAGEQFF | TGCGCCAGCAGCTTCCAAGGGGCGGGGGAGCAGTTCTTC
TRBJ1-6 | - | few | 14 | TRBV5-1 | CASTGDPGNSPLHF | TGCGCCAGCACGGGGGACCCGGGGAATTCACCCCTCCACTTT
TRBJ1-2 | TRBD1 | once | 15 | TRBV5-6 | CASSLKGALAYGYTF | TGTGCCAGCAGCTTGAAGGGGGCGCTAGCGTACGGCTACACCTTC
TRBJ2-3 | TRBD2 | - | 15 | TRBV4-3 | CASSQVAGYTDTQYF | TGCGCCAGCAGCCAGGTAGCGGGTTACACAGATACGCAGTATTTT
TRBJ1-4 | TRBD1 | once | 15 | TRBV2 | CASSVMGDRDEKLFF | TGTGCCAGCAGTGTGATGGGGGACAGGGATGAAAAACTGTTTTTT
TRBJ2-5 | TRBD1 | - | 14 | TRBV6-5 | CASSPGTGGETQYF | TGTGCCAGCAGCCCCGGGACAGGGGGAGAGACCCAGTACTTC
TRBJ2-7 | - | once | 16 | TRBV15 | CATSRDGGGNSYEQYF | TGTGCCACCAGCAGAGATGGTGGAGGTAATTCCTACGAGCAGTACTTC
TRBJ2-5 | TRBD2 | once | 14 | TRBV25-1 | CASSEAGGSGTQYF | TGTGCCAGCAGCGAAGCGGGGGGCTCTGGGACCCAGTACTTC
TRBJ2-1 | - | - | 15 | TRBV5-1 | CASSLVLGPLNEQFF | TGCGCCAGCAGCTTGGTGTTGGGGCCTCTCAATGAGCAGTTCTTC
TRBJ2-1 | - | few | 15 | TRBV2 | CASSPLGGSYNEQFF | TGTGCCAGCAGTCCATTGGGGGGTTCCTACAATGAGCAGTTCTTC
TRBJ1-2 | TRBD1 | - | 16 | TRBV5-1 | CASSLLLGTEANGYTF | TGCGCCAGCAGCTTGCTTCTTGGGACAGAAGCGAATGGCTACACCTTC
TRBJ2-3 | TRBD2 | - | 14 | TRBV18 | CASSRTSSTDTQYF | TGTGCCAGCTCACGGACTAGCAGCACAGATACGCAGTATTTT
TRBJ1-4 | - | - | 13 | TRBV29-1 | CSVAQGKGEKLFF | TGCAGCGTTGCCCAGGGGAAGGGCGAAAAACTGTTTTTT
TRBJ2-2 | TRBD1 | - | 15 | TRBV5-1 | CASSPQGWNTGELFF | TGCGCCAGCAGCCCACAGGGGTGGAACACCGGGGAGCTGTTTTTT
TRBJ2-2 | - | - | 15 | TRBV7-6 | CASSLAQGKTGELFF | TGTGCCAGCAGCTTGGCTCAGGGAAAAACCGGGGAGCTGTTTTTT
TRBJ1-4 | TRBD1 | - | 16 | TRBV7-6 | CASSPTSGTGGEKLFF | TGTGCCAGCAGCCCCACCTCCGGGACAGGGGGCGAAAAACTGTTTTTT
TRBJ2-3 | TRBD2 | - | 15 | TRBV19 | CASSILAGRADTQYF | TGTGCCAGTAGTATCCTAGCGGGGAGGGCAGATACGCAGTATTTT
TRBJ2-3 | - | - | 15 | TRBV5-1 | CASSPDGLNTDTQYF | TGCGCCAGCAGCCCCGATGGACTAAACACAGATACGCAGTATTTT
TRBJ1-5 | - | - | 18 | TRBV19 | CASSWGTGGGSGNQPQHF | TGTGCCAGTAGTTGGGGGACGGGTGGGGGGAGTGGCAATCAGCCCCAGCATTTT
TRBJ1-6 | TRBD1 | - | 13 | TRBV19 | CASRTGVGSPLHF | TGTGCCAGTAGGACAGGGGTCGGTTCACCCCTCCACTTT
TRBJ1-5 | - | - | 13 | TRBV10-3 | CAISLTGNQPQHF | TGTGCCATCAGCCTTACAGGGAATCAGCCCCAGCATTTT
TRBJ1-5 | TRBD1 | - | 14 | TRBV7-6 | CASSPTDRDQPQHF | TGTGCCAGCAGCCCAACGGACAGGGACCAGCCCCAGCATTTT
TRBJ1-1 | TRBD1 | - | 15 | TRBV28 | CASPRSGQVNTEALF | TGTGCCAGCCCTAGGTCCGGACAGGTGAACACTGAAGCTCTCTTT
TRBJ1-2 | TRBD1 | - | 15 | TRBV6-1 | CASSEPGQGYYGYTF | TGTGCCAGCAGTGAGCCCGGACAGGGATACTATGGCTACACCTTC
TRBJ1-1 | TRBD1 | - | 16 | TRBV28 | CASNPGQGAVYTEAFF | TGTGCCAGCAACCCCGGACAGGGGGCCGTCTACACTGAAGCTTTCTTT
TRBJ1-2 | - | - | 13 | TRBV7-2 | CASSFPANYGYTF | TGTGCCAGCAGCTTCCCAGCTAACTATGGCTACACCTTC
TRBJ2-7 | - | - | 13 | TRBV6-1 | CASSDYGGYEQYF | TGTGCCAGCAGTGACTACGGCGGCTACGAGCAGTACTTC
TRBJ1-6 | TRBD1 | - | 15 | TRBV4-3 | CASSQGTGDNSPLHF | TGCGCCAGCAGCCAAGGGACAGGGGATAATTCACCCCTCCACTTT
TRBJ2-7 | TRBD2 | - | 14 | TRBV10-3 | CAISSAGGLDEQYF | TGTGCCATCAGCTCAGCGGGGGGGCTTGACGAGCAGTACTTC
TRBJ2-7 | - | once | 15 | TRBV6-4 | CASSDDSGDLYEQYF | TGTGCCAGCAGTGACGATTCCGGAGACCTCTACGAGCAGTACTTC
TRBJ2-1 | TRBD2 | once | 16 | TRBV10-3 | CAISEPAGSGENEQFF | TGTGCCATCAGTGAACCTGCAGGTAGCGGGGAGAATGAGCAGTTCTTC
TRBJ1-3 | - | few | 14 | TRBV7-9 | CSSSLASSGNTIYF | TGTTCCAGCAGCTTAGCGAGCTCTGGAAACACCATATATTTT
TRBJ2-5 | TRBD2 | - | 15 | TRBV6-4 | CASSETSGGQETQYF | TGTGCCAGCAGTGAGACTAGCGGGGGGCAAGAGACCCAGTACTTC